A single sample is the source of the 9 T cell receptor beta chains below, sequenced in a study of shared clonotypes between healthy human individuals. Profiled with immunoSEQ multiplex PCR; TCRdb holds only in-frame clones, not every one. This sample has about 1 million clones, with about three quarters found just once. Material: memory CD4+ T cells sorted from blood. This sample's subset: CD45RA-negative fraction. These receptor sequences come from a man between 18 and 29 years old in good health.

The CDR3 spells CASSLRREPYNEQFF. The CDR3 DNA follows: TGTGCCAGCAGCTTAAGGCGGGAGCCCTACAATGAGCAGTTCTTC. The V call is TRBV11-2, the J call TRBJ2-1; 7 positions match TRBD2. The V gene's germline CDR1 is SGHAT and CDR2 FQNNGV. There are 15 residues in the CDR3. V lost 2 bases to trimming and J lost 2 bases; unmatched junction nucleotides: 3.

J is TRBJ2-5 and V is TRBV28; 7 positions match TRBD1. With 2 bases clipped from V and 4 bases from J, the junction kept 7 bases outside the gene matches. CDR3 length: 15 residues. The germline V gene encodes CDR1 MDHEN and CDR2 SYDVKM. For the CDR3, the DNA is TGTGCCAGCAGTTTAGGGGACAGTGGGAGAGAGACCCAGTACTTC. Amino acids: CASSLGDSGRETQYF.

This rearrangement joins TRBV4-1 to TRBJ2-7; the D gene is possibly TRBD2 (6 bases). V shed 2 bases and J shed 3 bases, with 14 bases lying between them. The CDR3 totals 15 residues. Germline assignment: CDR1 MGHRA and CDR2 YSYEKL. CDR3 region: CASSQLWDSSYEQYF. CDR3 in DNA: TGCGCCAGCAGCCAATTATGGGACTCCAGCTACGAGCAGTACTTC.

The chain has TRBV28 and TRBJ1-5; D call uncertain. V was clipped by 7 bases and J by 2 bases, with 18 bases between them. Germline lookup yields CDR1 MDHEN and CDR2 SYDVKM. The CDR3 runs 16 residues. Here the CDR3 reads CASNLSRGNGNQPQHF. Here the CDR3 DNA reads TGTGCCAGCAATCTATCGCGCGGGAACGGCAATCAGCCCCAGCATTTT.

This chain uses TRBV7-2 with TRBJ1-4; D possibly corresponds to TRBD1 (5 bases). Per germline, CDR1 SGHTA and CDR2 FQGNSA. This CDR3 contains 14 residues. V lost 0 bases and J lost 8, with 10 bases in between. CDR3 sequence reads: CASSLAQAGEKLFF. In DNA form, the CDR3 reads TGTGCCAGCAGCTTAGCACAGGCCGGAGAAAAACTGTTTTTT.

This clone has a handful of counts. The chain links TRBV5-5 to TRBJ1-6, with 7 bases aligning to TRBD1. CDR1 and CDR2 from the germline V gene are SGHKS and YYEKEE (reference sequence). The CDR3 totals 15 residues. J was trimmed by 12 bases and V by 4 bases; bases with no gene match: 13. The CDR3 sequence is CASSPVGDSGRPLHF. CDR3 bases: TGTGCCAGCAGCCCGGTAGGGGACAGCGGTAGACCCCTCCACTTT.

The chain carries TRBV7-2 and TRBJ2-1; no reliable D call. Between the trimmed V and J ends, which lost 5 bases and 2 bases, there was a span of 10 bases. The germline CDR1 and CDR2 sequences are SGHTA and FQGNSA. This CDR3 comprises 14 residues. The CDR3 here is CASSAGSAYNEQFF. The CDR3 nucleotides are TGTGCCAGCAGCGCCGGATCAGCCTACAATGAGCAGTTCTTC.

The rearrangement joins TRBV12-5 to TRBJ1-5; no definite D call. Germline V gene lookup returns CDR1 LGHNT and CDR2 FRNRAP. V lost 1 base and J lost 10, with 14 bases in between. This CDR3 has 14 amino acids. CDR3 coding DNA: TGTGCTAGTGGTTTGGGCCCAGATTCATCCCCCCAGCATTTT. It codes for CASGLGPDSSPQHF.

This chain links TRBV10-3 with TRBJ1-2, with 7 positions matching TRBD1. CDR1 ENHRY and CDR2 SYGVKD come from the germline V gene. The trim removed 3 bases at V and 6 bases at J, leaving 10 bases unmatched. This CDR3 has 15 residues. CDR3 sequence: CAISDMQGDKDGYTF. The DNA for the CDR3 is TGTGCCATCAGTGATATGCAGGGGGATAAGGATGGCTACACCTTC.